The clone carrying this T cell receptor beta chain was seen at least ten times. What it binds is unknown. Per germline, CDR1 SGHTA and CDR2 FQGNSA. The CDR3 has 11 amino acids. V lost 5 bases, J lost 6 bases, and 5 bases lay in between. The data were obtained in a study of naive and memory T cell subsets. Regarding the study as a whole: The RNA method is potentially sensitive to activation and differentiation changes.

Stated treatment: skin biopsy from PPD injection site in Mantoux-positive individual. Reverse transcription used DNase-treated unsorted total RNA, aiming for 1 to 1000 ng. A UMI-containing oligonucleotide was joined by 3' ligation to the TCR cDNA template. Alpha and beta constant region primers primed reverse transcription for blood and skin samples. Amplification of ligated cDNA took four PCR rounds with SP2 and nested alpha and beta constant primers. Each CDR3 protein gets one entry after TCRdb re-called the UMI-ligation and nested PCR reads with MiXCR. The sample shows fewer than 20,000 distinct CDR3 sequences, 8% to 10% of them seen only once.

Here the sequenced sample was skin, taken from a tuberculin skin test site. This chain connects TRBV7-2 to TRBJ2-1; D possibly corresponds to TRBD2 (5 bases). The source of this sequence is an adult in good health. For the CDR3, the DNA is TGTGCCAGCAGCGGACTCAATGAGCAGTTCTTC. Amino acid sequence: CASSGLNEQFF.